This paragraph covers one T cell receptor beta chain sequence. This sample is drawn from a study of blood T cell repertoires in COVID-19. Looking at the study overall: Samples taken during acute and convalescent COVID-19 were collected in the United States, Italy and Spain. From T cells, B-cell-depleted T cells, or PBMCs came the material, which was cDNA or gDNA.

How the authors handled the data: Estimation of nucleated cell counts was performed using reference gene primer amplification. The table came from immunoSEQ multiplex PCR; TCRdb's copy has only in-frame clones and leaves some out. The V and J calls and clone size come from that table; D and trimming were worked out from the DNA. The sample has 140,000 to 150,000 clones, more than 65% seen once; the top ten hold roughly a tenth. Trimming removed 4 bases from V and 6 bases from J, with 19 bases in between. This CDR3 is built from 16 residues. CDR1 is LGHNA, CDR2 YSLEER, per germline. Sequencing used peripheral blood. This clonotype was sampled from a man aged 55 to 70 with active or convalescent COVID-19. This chain joins TRBV4-3 and TRBJ2-1, with a tentative D call TRBD2 (7 bases). In nucleotides, the CDR3 is TGCGCCAGCAGCCTGTCCGGGGGCGGGAGTAGCAATGAGCAGTTCTTC. This codes for CASSLSGGGSSNEQFF.